This passage covers 12 T cell receptor beta chains from one sample sequenced in a study of T-cell memory formation after mild COVID-19. TCRdb passed the 5' RACE reads through MiXCR, listing each CDR3 protein once. Among about half a million distinct CDR3 sequences listed, roughly 18% were seen once. The sequencing input was PBMCs or a T cell subset sorted from them (not recorded which). Receptors were obtained from an adult woman who had mild COVID-19 (a few samples of this study predate the infection). Cell type and time point are not known.

This clonotype appeared a few times. The chain employs TRBV19 and TRBJ2-1, with TRBD2 matching over 8 bases. V shed 7 bases, J shed 6 bases, and the junction held 5 bases outside the gene matches. The CDR3 extends over 13 amino acids. Germline assignment: CDR1 LNHDA and CDR2 SQIVND (reference sequence). DNA for the CDR3: TGTGCCAGTAAACAGCGGGGGCGCAATGAGCAGTTCTTC. This sequence encodes CASKQRGRNEQFF.

This chain connects TRBV7-6 to TRBJ2-3, with 7 bases fitting TRBD1. Germline V lookup: CDR1 SGHVS, CDR2 FNYEAQ. The CDR3 length is 13 residues. The ends lost 6 bases at V and 1 base at J; junction bases unmatched: 1. DNA of the CDR3: TGTGCCAGCAGTGGGACAGGCACAGATACGCAGTATTTT. It translates to CASSGTGTDTQYF.

This clonotype was seen more than once but under ten times. The J gene is TRBJ2-5, the V gene TRBV7-9; 8 bases agree with TRBD1. J gave up 5 bases and V 5 bases, and 10 bases lay outside the gene matches. The CDR3 extends over 15 amino acids. Germline CDR1 reads SEHNR; CDR2 reads FQNEAQ (reference sequence). The chain's CDR3 is CASSAMDRAGETQYF. The CDR3 DNA is TGTGCCAGCAGCGCTATGGACAGGGCGGGGGAGACCCAGTACTTC.

The V gene is TRBV12-3 or TRBV12-4, the J gene TRBJ2-7, with D perhaps TRBD2 (6 bases). There are 18 residues in the CDR3. V was cut by 3 bases and J by 0 bases, with 21 bases left in between. As DNA, the CDR3 is TGTGCCAGCAGTTTTCCCCCTTGGGAGGCGCCTAGCTCCTACGAGCAGTACTTC. The encoded protein is CASSFPPWEAPSSYEQYF.

V usage is TRBV4-3 and J usage is TRBJ2-3, with a weak D call TRBD1 (5 bases). CDR3 size: 14 residues. The V end was cut by 4 bases, the J end by 4 bases, with 12 bases between. Germline assignment: CDR1 LGHNA and CDR2 YSLEER. The CDR3 DNA reads TGCGCCAGCAGCCCAGGGTTTGGCGCAGATACGCAGTATTTT. It encodes CASSPGFGADTQYF.

This chain uses TRBV5-1 with TRBJ2-7, with 9 bases lining up with TRBD1. V trimming: 0 bases; J trimming: 4 bases; junction bases outside the gene matches: 5. The CDR3 contains 15 residues. The germline gives CDR1 SGHRS, CDR2 YFSETQ. The chain's CDR3 is CASSLAGTGLYEQYF. The CDR3 DNA sequence: TGCGCCAGCAGCTTGGCCGGGACAGGGCTGTACGAGCAGTACTTC.

The V call is TRBV4-1, the J call TRBJ2-5; D uncertain. The CDR3 length is 15 residues. Per germline, CDR1 MGHRA and CDR2 YSYEKL. Trimming took off 0 bases at V and 0 bases at J, with 8 bases between the two ends. CDR3 amino acids: CASSQERRNQETQYF. The CDR3 DNA reads TGCGCCAGCAGCCAAGAACGGCGGAACCAAGAGACCCAGTACTTC.

This clonotype occurred a few times. The rearrangement links TRBV5-1 to TRBJ2-1; 10 bases agree with TRBD1. CDR1 SGHRS and CDR2 YFSETQ come from the germline V gene. The V segment lost 3 bases and the J segment 10 bases; nucleotides outside the gene matches: 7. The CDR3 has 14 residues. CDR3: CASSWGQGMAEQFF. In DNA form, the CDR3 reads TGCGCCAGCAGCTGGGGACAGGGGATGGCAGAGCAGTTCTTC. Drawing the rest from reference TRBV5-1 and TRBJ2-1, the complete variable domain is KAGVTQTPRYLIKTRGQQVTLSCSPISGHRSVSWYQQTPGQGLQFLFEYFSETQRNKGNFPGRFSGRQFSNSRSEMNVSTLELGDSALYLCASSWGQGMAEQFFGPGTRLTVL.

The rearrangement links TRBV2 to TRBJ2-2, with 9 bases lining up with TRBD1. CDR1 is SNHLY and CDR2 is FYNNEI in the germline V gene. CDR3 length: 16 residues. V shed 10 bases and J 4 bases; nucleotides not matched to a gene: 13. The CDR3 nucleotides read TGTGCCATTCCACAATGGGGGACAGGGACCACCGGGGAGCTGTTTTTT. Protein: CAIPQWGTGTTGELFF.

The rearrangement joins TRBV7-9 to TRBJ2-3, with D possibly matching TRBD2 (7 bases). The CDR3 consists of 16 residues. Germline-derived CDR1 and CDR2 are SEHNR and FQNEAQ (reference sequence). V lost 2 bases to trimming and J lost 3 bases, with 15 bases between them. The CDR3 DNA is TGTGCCAGCAGCTTAAGGGGGGGCGCTACAACAGATACGCAGTATTTT. This gives the protein CASSLRGGATTDTQYF.

The chain joins TRBV6-2 or TRBV6-3 to TRBJ2-7; D not resolved. V lost 5 bases, J lost 5 bases, and 10 bases lay in between. Germline CDR1 and CDR2: MNHEY and SVGEGT. The CDR3 runs to 12 residues. The CDR3 region is CASSTSLDEQYF. CDR3 DNA sequence: TGTGCCAGCAGTACCAGCCTCGACGAGCAGTACTTC.

This clonotype showed up just a few times. The genes are TRBV29-1 and TRBJ2-7, with D tentatively TRBD2 (6 bases). From germline, CDR1 is SQVTM and CDR2 ANQGSEA. V was cut by 1 base and J by 4 bases, with 14 bases left in between. The CDR3 sequence is 14 residues long. The DNA for the CDR3 is TGCAGCGTTGAAGCCATACAGGAGGGGTACGAGCAGTACTTC. The encoded protein is CSVEAIQEGYEQYF.